The T cell receptor beta chain described here comes from a study of beta chain features in type 1 diabetes. Study-level results: Junctions at VDJ sites from type 1 diabetes patients had fewer insertions and more deletions. Patients showed naive, central memory and Treg TCRB repertoires that appeared more similar than those of healthy donors. Here, the possible influence of HLA type (on TCRB rearrangement) remained unresolved.

V lost 4 bases, J lost 0 bases, and 9 bases lay in between. Germline CDR1 is SQVTM and CDR2 is ANQGSEA. CDR3 length: 13 residues. Comment on this clone: The antigen remains unidentified.

Expressed TCRB transcripts were sequenced because the isolated RNA had all been reverse transcribed beforehand. Only in-frame clones appear in the TCRdb table, and some are missing; sequencing was by immunoSEQ multiplex PCR. Seen here are about 260,000 clones, approximately 70% observed once, and the top ten hold around 0.05%. Sorting with CD45RO/CCR7/CD25/CD127/CD95/CD27 yielded naive, central memory, regulatory and stem-like memory CD4+ cells. The sequencing input was naive CD4+ T cells from blood. The V call is TRBV29-1, the J call TRBJ1-1; D is ambiguous. This receptor was obtained from a man younger than 45 in good health. Written as DNA, the CDR3 is TGCAGCGTTGGACGGCAATTGAACACTGAAGCTTTCTTT. Translation gives CSVGRQLNTEAFF.